One and the same sample provided the 32 T cell receptor beta chains below, sequenced in a study of neoadjuvant anti-PD-1 for oral cavity cancer. Measured with immunoSEQ multiplex PCR; TCRdb has only the in-frame clones, and not every one. The data contain 10,000 to 11,000 clones, around 50% of them seen just once; the ten biggest clones take up 26%. Sample: tumor tissue, taken before nivolumab (anti-PD-1) treatment. The receptors shown here come from a person between 40 and 80 years old with oral cavity squamous cell carcinoma.

The chain combines TRBV5-5 with TRBJ1-1, with D tentatively TRBD1 (6 bases). V gave up 0 bases and J gave up 4 bases, with 22 bases separating them. This CDR3 comprises 18 residues. CDR1 SGHKS and CDR2 YYEKEE come from the germline V gene (reference sequence). The CDR3 here is CASSLEPGWRGAGTEAFF. DNA of the CDR3: TGTGCCAGCAGCTTGGAACCGGGGTGGAGGGGGGCAGGCACTGAAGCTTTCTTT.

V is TRBV7-8 and J is TRBJ2-5; 8 bases map to TRBD2. V lost 0 bases to trimming and J lost 5 bases; unmatched junction nucleotides: 5. The CDR3 runs to 15 residues. Germline CDR1 SGHVS, CDR2 FQNEAQ. The CDR3 DNA is TGTGCCAGCAGCTTAGCTGGGACTAGGAGGGAGACCCAGTACTTC. Protein sequence: CASSLAGTRRETQYF.

The chain couples TRBV9 to TRBJ1-6, with D tentatively TRBD1 (5 bases). CDR3 length: 15 amino acids. Trimming removed 3 bases from V and 10 bases from J, with 17 bases in between. Germline values: CDR1 SGDLS, CDR2 YYNGEE. Here the CDR3 reads CASSGGSVSGSPLHF. As DNA, the CDR3 is TGTGCCAGCAGCGGGGGCAGCGTGAGTGGATCACCCCTCCACTTT.

This clone was detected a few times. This rearrangement joins TRBV21-1 to TRBJ1-2; no check of the table's D call, TRBD1, against the DNA was made. TRBV21-1 is reported as a pseudogene. The CDR3 spans 11 residues. CDR3 in amino acids: CASSKTGGYTF. In DNA, the CDR3 is TGTGCCAGCAGCAAGACAGGTGGCTACACCTTC.

The rearrangement links TRBV7-6 to TRBJ1-2; D gene unclear. Germline V gene data show CDR1 as SGHVS and CDR2 as FNYEAQ. V was cut by 5 bases and J by 0 bases, with 13 bases left in between. This CDR3 is 15 amino acids long. The CDR3 DNA sequence: TGTGCCAGCAGCCCCTCAGGAACTGCTAACTATGGCTACACCTTC. This codes for CASSPSGTANYGYTF.

In this sample, this clone turned up a few times. J is TRBJ1-5 and V is TRBV6-6; D is ambiguous. The CDR3 covers 15 residues. CDR1 and CDR2 (germline): MNHNY, SVGAGI (reference sequence). With 2 bases removed from V and 2 bases from J, the gap between germline ends came to 10 bases. Written as DNA, the CDR3 is TGTGCCAGCAGTTACAGGGTCGGGGGCAATCAGCCCCAGCATTTT. Its translation is CASSYRVGGNQPQHF.

This clone came up a few times. The chain couples TRBV19 to TRBJ2-7; D is possibly TRBD1 (5 bases). The length of the CDR3 is 14 residues. CDR1 and CDR2 from the germline V gene are LNHDA and SQIVND (reference sequence). V lost 6 bases and J 1 base, leaving 13 bases between the germline ends. The CDR3 DNA sequence: TGTGCCAGTAGCTCTGTCCAGGGTTCCTACGAGCAGTACTTC. It yields the protein CASSSVQGSYEQYF.

The sample holds one count of this clone. The chain couples TRBV27 to TRBJ2-7; tentative D call: TRBD2 (7 bases). Looked up from germline, CDR1 is MNHEY and CDR2 is SMNVEV (reference sequence). Trimming removed 1 base at V and 0 bases at J, with 22 bases between. The CDR3 has 19 residues. The CDR3 DNA is TGTGCCAGCAGTTTATTCTGGCGGGGGCCGACCATTAGCTCCTACGAGCAGTACTTC. This translates into CASSLFWRGPTISSYEQYF.

This chain uses TRBV5-5 with TRBJ1-1, with D possibly TRBD1 on 5 matching bases. Trimming removed 4 bases at V and 0 bases at J, with 10 bases between. Germline lookup yields CDR1 SGHKS and CDR2 YYEKEE (reference sequence). The CDR3 runs to 14 residues. CDR3 region: CASSRQYMNTEAFF. The CDR3 DNA reads as TGTGCCAGCAGCCGACAGTACATGAACACTGAAGCTTTCTTT.

This clone counts as medium-sized (0.01 to 0.1%). The chain couples TRBV5-4 to TRBJ2-2, with D perhaps being TRBD1 or TRBD2 (5 bases each). This CDR3 region has 16 residues. Germline CDR1 SGHNT, CDR2 YYREEE (reference sequence). V gave up 3 bases and J gave up 2 bases, with 14 bases separating them. CDR3 amino acids: CASSSPLRGNTGELFF. The CDR3 nucleotides are TGTGCCAGCAGCTCGCCTCTCCGGGGCAACACCGGGGAGCTGTTTTTT.

This clone was counted a few times. The rearrangement joins TRBV7-3 to TRBJ1-2; TRBD1 is a possible D gene (5 bases). The CDR3 sequence is 14 residues long. CDR1 is SGHTA and CDR2 is FQGTGA in the germline V gene. With 5 bases removed from V and 4 bases from J, the gap between germline ends came to 14 bases. The DNA of the CDR3 is TGTGCCAGCAGCCCGGGACCGACGGCCTATGGCTACACCTTC. This gives the protein CASSPGPTAYGYTF.

The count of this clone is one. The chain has TRBV27 and TRBJ1-5, with D uncertain. This CDR3 comprises 13 residues. V lost 5 bases and J lost 5, with 10 bases in between. Looked up from germline, CDR1 is MNHEY and CDR2 is SMNVEV (reference sequence). CDR3 in amino acids: CASSIKGHQPQHF. CDR3 bases: TGTGCCAGCAGTATCAAAGGACATCAGCCCCAGCATTTT.

The rearrangement links TRBV18 to TRBJ1-4; D may be TRBD1 (5 bases). V was cut by 1 base and J by 5 bases, with 11 bases left in between. Germline-derived CDR1 and CDR2 are KGHSH and LQKENI. The CDR3 is 15 amino acids. As DNA, the CDR3 is TGTGCCAGCTCACCACTGGGGCAGGGAAATGAAAAACTGTTTTTT. It codes for CASSPLGQGNEKLFF. The whole variable domain, remainder taken from reference TRBV18 and TRBJ1-4, is NAGVMQNPRHLVRRRGQEARLRCSPMKGHSHVYWYRQLPEEGLKFMVYLQKENIIDESGMPKERFSAEFPKEGPSILRIQQVVRGDSAAYFCASSPLGQGNEKLFFGSGTQLSVL.

The chain carries TRBV6-1 and TRBJ2-7; 7 nucleotides agree with TRBD1. This CDR3 is built from 11 residues. Looked up from germline, CDR1 is MNHNS and CDR2 is SASEGT. V trimming: 8 bases; J trimming: 2 bases; junction bases outside the gene matches: 0. The CDR3 sequence is CASQGAYEQYF. CDR3 sequence (DNA): TGTGCCAGCCAGGGGGCCTACGAGCAGTACTTC.

This clone was seen a handful of times. The rearrangement joins TRBV4-3 to TRBJ2-1; 7 bases fit TRBD2. The CDR3 loop spans 16 amino acids. Germline V gives CDR1 LGHNA, CDR2 YSLEER. With V trimmed by 0 bases and J by 3 bases, 5 bases remained unmatched. The CDR3 sequence: CASSQDGTTNYNEQFF. The CDR3 DNA sequence: TGCGCCAGCAGCCAAGACGGGACTACCAACTACAATGAGCAGTTCTTC.

This sequence joins TRBV6-6 and TRBJ1-5, with 7 bases identical to TRBD1. V trimming: 6 bases; J trimming: 9 bases; junction bases outside the gene matches: 14. The CDR3 is made up of 15 amino acids. Germline CDR1 is MNHNY and CDR2 is SVGAGI (reference sequence). DNA of the CDR3: TGTGCCAGCAGGCAAACAGGGGCGCGGGGCCTGCCCCAGCATTTT. It translates to CASRQTGARGLPQHF.

The chain recombines TRBV7-2 with TRBJ2-5; D perhaps matches TRBD2 (6 bases). The CDR3 runs to 14 residues. Germline values: CDR1 SGHTA, CDR2 FQGNSA. The V and J ends lost 0 bases and 2 bases respectively, with 7 bases between them. The CDR3 nucleotides are TGTGCCAGCAGCTTAGCTGGGGGGCAAGAGACCCAGTACTTC. Translation: CASSLAGGQETQYF.

The chain combines TRBV15 with TRBJ1-1; D possibly corresponds to TRBD1 (6 bases). CDR1 and CDR2 (germline): LNHNV, YYDKDF (reference sequence). The length of the CDR3 is 15 residues. Trimming removed 4 bases from V and 7 bases from J, with 19 bases in between. The CDR3 region is CATSTKNVRQDEAFF. CDR3 DNA sequence: TGTGCCACCAGCACTAAAAACGTGAGACAGGATGAAGCTTTCTTT.

The chain carries TRBV4-2 and TRBJ1-6, with no clear D. The CDR3 runs to 17 residues. V lost 4 bases, J lost 8 bases, and 21 bases lay in between. In germline, CDR1 is LGHNA, CDR2 YNFKEQ. The chain's CDR3 is CASSRPSGEGFHSPLHF. The CDR3 DNA reads TGTGCCAGCAGCCGTCCCTCTGGGGAAGGGTTTCATTCACCCCTCCACTTT.

V is TRBV7-6 and J is TRBJ1-1; D unclear. Trimming removed 0 bases at V and 0 bases at J, with 8 bases between. CDR3 length equals 15 residues. CDR1 SGHVS and CDR2 FNYEAQ come from the germline V gene. The CDR3 sequence is CASSLADGMNTEAFF. CDR3 bases: TGTGCCAGCAGCTTAGCGGACGGAATGAACACTGAAGCTTTCTTT.

The chain links TRBV7-9 to TRBJ2-3, with a weak D call TRBD2 (6 bases). CDR1 and CDR2 from the germline V gene are SEHNR and FQNEAQ (reference sequence). The V gene lost 5 bases and the J gene lost 0 bases, with 18 bases spanning the gap. This CDR3 contains 17 residues. The CDR3 bases are TGTGCCAGCAGCCTTACCCGGGGGAGTCCGAGCACAGATACGCAGTATTTT. Residues: CASSLTRGSPSTDTQYF. Complete variable domain (other parts from reference TRBV7-9 and TRBJ2-3): DTGVSQNPRHKITKRGQNVTFRCDPISEHNRLYWYRQTLGQGPEFLTYFQNEAQLEKSRLLSDRFSAERPKGSFSTLEIQRTEQGDSAMYLCASSLTRGSPSTDTQYFGPGTRLTVL.

The chain combines TRBV4-1 with TRBJ1-6, with D uncertain. This CDR3 comprises 17 residues. Germline assignment: CDR1 MGHRA and CDR2 YSYEKL. Trimming stripped 0 bases from V and 0 bases from J, with 9 bases between. CDR3 DNA sequence: TGCGCCAGCAGCCAAGACGGTAGAGGCTCCTATAATTCACCCCTCCACTTT. Its translation: CASSQDGRGSYNSPLHF.

This clone was detected only once. The chain is built from TRBV9 and TRBJ1-5, with D unresolved. Trimming cost V 2 bases and J 0 bases, with 6 bases left between them. This CDR3 has 14 amino acids. CDR1 is SGDLS and CDR2 is YYNGEE in the germline V gene. The CDR3 bases are TGTGCCAGCAGCGTCAGCGATAGCAATCAGCCCCAGCATTTT. It encodes CASSVSDSNQPQHF.

This clone was seen a handful of times. CDR3 DNA: TGTGCCAGCAGTACGGGACACCGGAACACCGGGGAGCTGTTTTTT. Translating it yields CASSTGHRNTGELFF. The rearrangement links TRBV5-6 to TRBJ2-2, with D perhaps TRBD1 (6 bases). The CDR3 is made up of 15 amino acids. Germline CDR1 and CDR2: SGHDT and YYEEEE. The V gene lost 5 bases and the J gene lost 1 base, with 12 bases spanning the gap.

Only a few counts were recorded for this clone. The V gene is TRBV13, the J gene TRBJ1-6, with 8 bases fitting TRBD1. The CDR3 covers 16 residues. J lost 10 bases, V lost 5 bases, and 13 bases had no gene match. Germline V gene lookup returns CDR1 PRHDT and CDR2 FYEKMQ (reference sequence). The CDR3 reads CASSTRWPGGSSPLHF. The CDR3 nucleotides are TGTGCCAGCAGCACCCGGTGGCCAGGGGGCAGCTCACCCCTCCACTTT.

The chain is built from TRBV5-5 and TRBJ1-4; 7 positions agree with TRBD1. The length of the CDR3 is 14 residues. The J segment lost 2 bases and the V segment lost 4 bases, leaving 2 bases of the junction unmatched. Germline V gives CDR1 SGHKS, CDR2 YYEKEE (reference sequence). The CDR3 protein is CASSPTGTNEKLFF. DNA for the CDR3: TGTGCCAGCAGCCCGACAGGGACTAATGAAAAACTGTTTTTT.

J is TRBJ2-5 and V is TRBV4-1; 8 bases are shared with TRBD1. Germline CDR1 is MGHRA and CDR2 is YSYEKL. Unmatched junction bases numbered 6, after V lost 5 bases and J lost 1 base. This CDR3 has 15 amino acids. The CDR3 DNA is TGCGCCAGCAGCTCTTCGGACAGGGTCCAAGAGACCCAGTACTTC. This gives the protein CASSSSDRVQETQYF.

The J gene is TRBJ2-7, the V gene TRBV7-6; 9 bases are a match to TRBD1. Germline V CDR1 and CDR2: SGHVS, FNYEAQ. V trimming: 5 bases; J trimming: 1 base; junction bases outside the gene matches: 6. This CDR3 has 15 amino acids. This chain's CDR3 is CASSLGQGVSYEQYF. In DNA form, the CDR3 reads TGTGCCAGCAGCCTGGGACAGGGTGTTTCCTACGAGCAGTACTTC. The whole variable domain, filled in from reference TRBV7-6 and TRBJ2-7, reads GAGVSQSPRYKVTKRGQDVALRCDPISGHVSLYWYRQALGQGPEFLTYFNYEAQQDKSGLPNDRFSAERPEGSISTLTIQRTEQRDSAMYRCASSLGQGVSYEQYFGPGTRLTVT.

This clone was recorded a few times. The chain combines TRBV29-1 with TRBJ1-1; tentative D call: TRBD1 (5 bases). The V gene lost 5 bases and the J gene lost 11 bases, with 12 bases spanning the gap. Per germline, CDR1 SQVTM and CDR2 ANQGSEA. This CDR3 has 10 residues. Here the CDR3 reads CSVREDMAFF. In DNA form, the CDR3 reads TGCAGCGTTCGTGAGGACATGGCTTTCTTT.

CDR3 protein: CASSFPGYGYGYTF. The CDR3 DNA is TGTGCCAGCAGCTTCCCGGGGTATGGCTATGGCTACACCTTC. V usage is TRBV11-2 and J usage is TRBJ1-2; the D is unclear. V was clipped by 3 bases and J by 4 bases, with 12 bases between them. Germline V gene data show CDR1 as SGHAT and CDR2 as FQNNGV. The CDR3 consists of 14 residues.

J is TRBJ1-4 and V is TRBV10-3; TRBD1 agrees at 7 bases. The CDR3 is 14 amino acids. Losses at the gene ends were 4 bases for V and 4 bases for J; bases not matched to a gene: 3. Germline V gene data show CDR1 as ENHRY and CDR2 as SYGVKD. The chain's CDR3 is CAISGGTDNEKLFF. CDR3 bases: TGTGCCATCAGTGGAGGGACAGATAATGAAAAACTGTTTTTT.

The rearrangement links TRBV7-2 to TRBJ1-5; the match to TRBD1 covers 9 bases. Germline V gene data show CDR1 as SGHTA and CDR2 as FQGNSA. V lost 5 bases to trimming and J lost 5 bases; unmatched junction nucleotides: 7. This CDR3 contains 15 residues. The CDR3 protein is CASSQTGGWDQPQHF. The DNA for the CDR3 is TGTGCCAGCAGCCAAACAGGGGGCTGGGATCAGCCCCAGCATTTT.